Shown below are 15 T cell receptor beta chains from a single sample sequenced in a study of early T cells in non-severe SARS-CoV-2 infection. TCRdb ran MiXCR on the 5' RACE reads and lists one entry per CDR3 protein. The data hold tens of thousands of distinct CDR3 sequences, with approximately 13% observed a single time. Sequenced material: whole blood. The receptors come from an adult who was a healthcare worker with PCR-confirmed SARS-CoV-2 infection or an uninfected control (not recorded which).

This clonotype has more than one count but fewer than ten. V gene TRBV21-1 combines with J gene TRBJ1-3; TRBD1, the D gene given by the table, was not confirmed from the DNA. TRBV21-1 is deemed a pseudogene. The CDR3 extends over 17 amino acids. The CDR3 nucleotides read TGTGCCAGCAGCAAGTACCCCCAAAACAACTCTGGAAACACCATATATTTT. Amino acid sequence: CASSKYPQNNSGNTIYF.

The table lists this clonotype with many counts. This sequence joins TRBV7-9 and TRBJ2-7; 7 bases are a match to TRBD2. This CDR3 region has 16 residues. Germline values: CDR1 SEHNR, CDR2 FQNEAQ (reference sequence). V dropped 1 base and J dropped 6; count of bases not matched to a gene: 12. The CDR3 bases are TGTGCCAGCAGCTTAGGAGGGAGGGCCGAAATGGGCGAGCAGTACTTC. Its protein product is CASSLGGRAEMGEQYF.

This clonotype was counted between two and nine times. The CDR3 sequence: CASSQMTDTQYF. The DNA for the CDR3 is TGCGCCAGCAGCCAAATGACAGATACGCAGTATTTT. The chain carries TRBV4-1 and TRBJ2-3; D uncertain. Germline loops: CDR1 MGHRA, CDR2 YSYEKL. V gave up 2 bases and J gave up 3 bases, with 3 bases separating them. This CDR3 comprises 12 residues.

This clonotype was observed many times. This chain uses TRBV5-1 with TRBJ2-5, with unresolved D. The CDR3 runs to 13 residues. Trimming removed 6 bases at V and 1 base at J, with 10 bases between. Germline lookup yields CDR1 SGHRS and CDR2 YFSETQ. The CDR3 sequence is CASKLQLQETQYF. The CDR3 DNA reads TGCGCCAGCAAACTACAACTCCAAGAGACCCAGTACTTC. The full variable domain, completed using reference TRBV5-1 and TRBJ2-5, is KAGVTQTPRYLIKTRGQQVTLSCSPISGHRSVSWYQQTPGQGLQFLFEYFSETQRNKGNFPGRFSGRQFSNSRSEMNVSTLELGDSALYLCASKLQLQETQYFGPGTRLLVL.

This clonotype was observed a handful of times. The gene calls are TRBV10-3 and TRBJ2-1, with D perhaps matching TRBD1 or TRBD2 (5 bases each). This CDR3 comprises 14 residues. Trimming left V 10 bases short and J 8 bases short, with 21 bases between. In germline, CDR1 is ENHRY, CDR2 SYGVKD. The CDR3 region is CASSGPIYGDEQFF. The CDR3 coding sequence is TGTGCCAGCTCGGGGCCGATCTACGGCGATGAGCAGTTCTTC.

The rearrangement links TRBV7-9 to TRBJ2-1, with TRBD2 matching over 15 bases. In germline, CDR1 is SEHNR, CDR2 FQNEAQ (reference sequence). This CDR3 is built from 16 residues. V was pared by 2 bases and J by 8 bases, with 4 bases of the junction left unmatched. The DNA of the CDR3 is TGTGCCAGCAGCTTACAGGGGACTAGCGGGAGGCATGAGCAGTTCTTC. Translated: CASSLQGTSGRHEQFF.

This clonotype was recorded many times. The V call is TRBV28, the J call TRBJ2-3; D is perhaps TRBD2 (5 bases). Germline V CDR1 and CDR2: MDHEN, SYDVKM. CDR3 length equals 14 residues. V lost 7 bases to trimming and J lost 8 bases, with 19 bases between them. The chain's CDR3 is CASNQYGRGATQYF. In DNA, the CDR3 is TGTGCCAGCAACCAATACGGCCGGGGTGCTACGCAGTATTTT.

This clonotype was detected only a few times. This CDR3 reads CASRGTAYSPLHF. The CDR3 DNA sequence: TGTGCCAGCAGGGGGACTGCTTATTCACCCCTCCACTTT. The rearrangement uses TRBV27 and TRBJ1-6; TRBD1 might be the D (5 bases). The CDR3 is 13 residues long. Germline CDR1 reads MNHEY; CDR2 reads SMNVEV (reference sequence). V was shortened by 6 bases and J by 8 bases, with 11 bases between the two germline ends.

This clonotype was counted ten times or more. V gene TRBV10-2 combines with J gene TRBJ2-7; the D is unclear. Per the germline V gene, CDR1 is WSHSY and CDR2 is SAAADI. This CDR3 is 14 amino acids long. The V and J ends lost 6 bases and 0 bases respectively, with 12 bases between them. The CDR3 protein is CASRLGFDSYEQYF. The CDR3 DNA reads TGCGCCAGCAGGTTAGGATTCGACTCCTACGAGCAGTACTTC.

This clonotype occurred a few times. This chain joins TRBV6-1 and TRBJ2-1, with 9 bases fitting TRBD2. This CDR3 has 15 residues. The junction had 5 bases not matched to a gene; V was cut back by 3 bases and J by 5 bases. Germline V gene sequence: CDR1 MNHNS, CDR2 SASEGT. In DNA form, the CDR3 reads TGTGCCAGCAGTGACAGACTAGCGGTTGACAATGAGCAGTTCTTC. It encodes CASSDRLAVDNEQFF.

This clonotype was seen more than once but under ten times. The chain has TRBV18 and TRBJ1-1, with D hard to call. CDR3 length: 13 amino acids. Between the trimmed V and J ends, which lost 6 bases and 3 bases, there was a span of 11 bases. Germline lookup yields CDR1 KGHSH and CDR2 LQKENI. In DNA, the CDR3 is TGTGCCAGCTCCCCCGCAGGTGACACTGAAGCTTTCTTT. Translation gives CASSPAGDTEAFF.

This clonotype was recorded at least ten times. The gene calls are TRBV25-1 and TRBJ1-1; 8 bases are shared with TRBD1. Germline trimming cut 6 bases from V and 8 bases from J; bases unmatched to any gene: 8. Germline CDR1 and CDR2: MGHDK and SYGVNS. The CDR3 is made up of 13 amino acids. The CDR3 loop reads CASRGQVIGEAFF. CDR3 nucleotide sequence: TGTGCCAGCAGGGGACAGGTGATAGGGGAAGCTTTCTTT.

The table lists this clonotype with many counts. This chain joins TRBV29-1 and TRBJ2-7; 9 bases map to TRBD1. Germline loops: CDR1 SQVTM, CDR2 ANQGSEA. The CDR3 has 14 amino acids. With V trimmed by 5 bases and J by 2 bases, 7 bases remained unmatched. CDR3 sequence: CSVREQGAAYEQYF. The CDR3 DNA follows: TGCAGCGTTCGAGAACAGGGGGCTGCCTACGAGCAGTACTTC.

This clonotype was observed a few times. V gene TRBV20-1 combines with J gene TRBJ2-7; 8 nucleotides align to TRBD2. The junction had 5 bases not matched to a gene; V was cut back by 4 bases and J by 12 bases. The CDR3 runs 10 residues. The germline V gene encodes CDR1 DFQATT and CDR2 SNEGSKA (reference sequence). The CDR3 bases are TGCAGTGCTATTAGCGGGAAAGGGTACTTC. This translates into CSAISGKGYF.

The rearrangement uses TRBV10-3 and TRBJ1-2; 9 bases map to TRBD1. The V gene's germline CDR1 is ENHRY and CDR2 SYGVKD. CDR3 length: 14 residues. Trimming at V came to 7 bases and at J to 2 bases, leaving 5 bases not matched to a gene. CDR3 amino acids: CAIKGQGKNYGYTF. CDR3 bases: TGTGCCATCAAAGGACAGGGGAAAAACTATGGCTACACCTTC.